The clone carrying this TCR beta chain was observed a handful of times. What it binds is not known. Method: immunoSEQ multiplex PCR; TCRdb's copy keeps in-frame clones and lacks some. This sample has under 150,000 clones; around 90% occur once, and the top ten carry around 10%. The data originate from a study of cytomegalovirus exposure and HLA in healthy donors. Study summary: The roughly 120 validation repertoires, a later analysis reported, used the same platform as the approximately 670 first-cohort repertoires.

General study findings and limits: The study flagged some 180 TCR beta chains as cytomegalovirus-associated. Clusters of TCRs from the first cohort tended to co-occur in the 90 to 150 validation repertoires (as a later analysis found).

The sequenced sample was PBMCs. The TCR comes from a man aged 18 to 30 in good health and CMV-seropositive.

This CDR3 is CASSSDIYGYTF. For the CDR3, the DNA is TGTGCCAGCAGCTCGGACATCTATGGCTACACCTTC. The rearrangement uses TRBV5-4 and TRBJ1-2; maybe TRBD1 (5 bases). The length of the CDR3 is 12 residues. CDR1 is SGHNT, CDR2 YYREEE, per germline (reference sequence). Trimming left V 3 bases short and J 4 bases short, with 7 bases between. The whole variable domain, filled in from reference TRBV5-4 and TRBJ1-2, reads ETGVTQSPTHLIKTRGQQVTLRCSSQSGHNTVSWYQQALGQGPQFIFQYYREEENGRGNFPPRFSGLQFPNYSSELNVNALELDDSALYLCASSSDIYGYTFGSGTRLTVV.